This is a list of T cell receptor beta chains from one sample in a study of OX40 agonist ivuxolimab in advanced cancers. Sequencing was performed with immunoSEQ multiplex PCR; in TCRdb, only in-frame clones are kept and a portion is missing. Found here are about 63,000 clones, 85% to 90% of them singletons; the top ten hold about 0.82%. Here the sequenced sample was CD4+ or CD8+ T cells sorted from blood, taken in a trial of the OX40 agonist ivuxolimab. These receptors came from an adult with an advanced solid tumor such as melanoma, head and neck, liver or kidney cancer. Both conserved end residues are part of each CDR3. D genes are given only for firm matches. Some rows mark clone size as missing; the rest say once, few, many or name a class of expanded clone.

size | J | V | D | DNA | CDR3
NA | TRBJ2-7 | TRBV19 | NA | TGTGCCAGTAGTCTAAGGTCGGGAGACTACTCCTACGAGCAGTACTTC | CASSLRSGDYSYEQYF
NA | TRBJ1-5 | TRBV7-8 | NA | TGTGCCAGCAGTGAAACAGCTAATCAGCCCCAGCATTTT | CASSETANQPQHF
NA | TRBJ1-5 | TRBV28 | NA | TGTGCCAGCAGAGACAGCAATCAGCCCCAGCATTTT | CASRDSNQPQHF
NA | TRBJ2-1 | TRBV19 | NA | TGTGCCAGTAAGCGGGCCTACTTTGACAATGAGCAGTTCTTC | CASKRAYFDNEQFF
NA | TRBJ2-1 | TRBV11-3 | NA | TGTGCCAGCAGCCAGGGACATCAGCTTTACAATGAGCAGTTCTTC | CASSQGHQLYNEQFF
NA | TRBJ2-1 | TRBV30 | NA | TGTGCCTGCAAACCGGAGCAAGTGAGGACGCGACAGGAGTTCTTC | CACKPEQVRTRQEFF
NA | TRBJ2-1 | TRBV28 | NA | TGTGCCAGCTCATCACCCCAAACTTTGTACAATGAGCAGTTCTTC | CASSSPQTLYNEQFF
NA | TRBJ2-7 | TRBV11-2 | TRBD1 | TGTGCCAGCAGCTTAGTGGGACAGATGAATACCTACGAGCAGTACTTC | CASSLVGQMNTYEQYF
NA | TRBJ2-5 | TRBV7-6 | NA | TGTGCCAGCGGGGCCCGGGAGACCCAGTACTTC | CASGARETQYF
once | TRBJ2-3 | TRBV27 | NA | TGTGCCAGCAGTCCCGCGCGACAGGTCCTCACAGATACGCAGTATTTT | CASSPARQVLTDTQYF
NA | TRBJ2-5 | TRBV5-4 | TRBD2 | TGTGCCAGCAGCTTGGCTAGCGGGAGGGATGGGACCCAGTACTTC | CASSLASGRDGTQYF
NA | TRBJ1-4 | TRBV5-1 | NA | TGCGCCAGCAGCTTAACAGGAGCAACTAATGAAAAACTGTTTTTT | CASSLTGATNEKLFF
once | TRBJ1-2 | TRBV28 | NA | TGTGCCAGCAGTTTGGAGGCAAAATATGGCTACACCTTC | CASSLEAKYGYTF
NA | TRBJ1-1 | TRBV27 | NA | TGTGCCAGCAGTTTCGGGGGAAGGGGCACTGAAGCTTTCTTT | CASSFGGRGTEAFF
NA | TRBJ2-5 | TRBV6-6 | TRBD2 | TGTGCCAGCAGTCCCTCTAGCGGGGTAGAGACCCAGTACTTC | CASSPSSGVETQYF
NA | TRBJ2-7 | TRBV7-2 | NA | TGTGCCAGCAGCTTGGAGGGGGGCACGTCCTACGAGCAGTACTTC | CASSLEGGTSYEQYF
NA | TRBJ2-1 | TRBV25-1 | TRBD1 | TGTGCCAGCAGTGGGACAGGGGTCAACAATGAGCAGTTCTTC | CASSGTGVNNEQFF
NA | TRBJ1-2 | TRBV4-2 | TRBD1 | TGTGCCAGCAGCTTGGAGCAGGGGGATGGCTACACCTTC | CASSLEQGDGYTF
NA | TRBJ2-1 | TRBV7-3 | NA | TGTGCCAGCAGCTTATGGGCAGGGGCCCCCCAAAATGAGCAGTTCTTC | CASSLWAGAPQNEQFF
NA | TRBJ2-5 | TRBV7-2 | TRBD1 | TGTGCCAGCAGCCAGAGAGCACAGGGGGAAGGGACCCAGTACTTC | CASSQRAQGEGTQYF
NA | TRBJ2-7 | TRBV21-1 | NA | TGTGCCAGCAGCAAGAGTTTGGGACAGGACTCCTACGAGCAGTACTTC | CASSKSLGQDSYEQYF
NA | TRBJ1-4 | TRBV7-2 | NA | TGTGCCAGCAGCCAGTCGGGGGGCGCGGAAAAACTGTTTTTT | CASSQSGGAEKLFF
NA | TRBJ2-3 | TRBV10-1 | NA | TGCGCCAGCAGTGAGGGGGCAGATACGCAGTATTTT | CASSEGADTQYF
NA | TRBJ2-5 | TRBV4-1 | TRBD2 | TGCGCCAGCAGCCAAGGATTTCTAGCGGGAGTAAGAGAGACCCAGTACTTC | CASSQGFLAGVRETQYF
NA | TRBJ2-7 | TRBV4-2 | NA | TGTGCCAGCAGCCAAGATAGGGACCTACCCTACGAGCAGTACTTC | CASSQDRDLPYEQYF
NA | TRBJ1-6 | TRBV6-1 | TRBD1 | TGTGCCAGCAGTGCGGGACAGGGATCGGGGGCTTCACCCCTCCACTTT | CASSAGQGSGASPLHF
NA | TRBJ2-5 | TRBV18 | NA | TGTGCCAGCTCACCACTTCGCGGGGAAGAGACCCAGTACTTC | CASSPLRGEETQYF
NA | TRBJ2-5 | TRBV11-2 | TRBD1 | TGTGCCAGCAGTTTAACAGGGGGAGCCTGGGGTGAAAAAGAGACCCAGTACTTC | CASSLTGGAWGEKETQYF
NA | TRBJ2-5 | TRBV30 | TRBD2 | TGTGCCTGGAGTGTACGGACTAGCGGGGGGAACCAAGAGACCCAGTACTTC | CAWSVRTSGGNQETQYF
NA | TRBJ2-1 | TRBV9 | TRBD2 | TGTGCCAGCAGCGTAGAAGGCGGGAGTAGGGCAGAGCAGTTCTTC | CASSVEGGSRAEQFF
NA | TRBJ1-2 | TRBV29-1 | NA | TGCAGCGTTGAAGAGATCCCAGGGAACTATGGCTACACCTTC | CSVEEIPGNYGYTF
few | TRBJ1-2 | TRBV18 | NA | TGTGCCAGCTCACGAAAAGGGAGTCAATATGGCTACACCTTC | CASSRKGSQYGYTF
NA | TRBJ2-3 | TRBV12-5 | NA | TGTGCTAGTGGTTTGAACAGCGCGGGAGATACGCAGTATTTT | CASGLNSAGDTQYF
once | TRBJ2-7 | TRBV21-1 | NA | TGTGCCAGCAGCAAAGTGGGGGGCTTCACCTACGAGCAGTACTTC | CASSKVGGFTYEQYF
NA | TRBJ1-2 | TRBV5-5 | NA | TGTGCCAGCAGATTCAGGTTGAACTATGGCTACACCTTC | CASRFRLNYGYTF
NA | TRBJ1-5 | TRBV7-2 | NA | TGTGCCAGCAGCTTCGGTGCAGGGGATGGTCAGCCCCAGCATTTT | CASSFGAGDGQPQHF
NA | TRBJ2-7 | TRBV11-2 | TRBD2 | TGTGCCAGCAGCCCCTGGACTAGCGGGGTAGGTAAGACCTACGAGCAGTACTTC | CASSPWTSGVGKTYEQYF
NA | TRBJ2-6 | TRBV6-6 | NA | TGTGCCAGCAGGAACTCTGGGGCCAACGTCCTGACTTTC | CASRNSGANVLTF
NA | TRBJ1-5 | TRBV5-1 | NA | TGCGCCAGCAGCTTGGATTTCAATCAGCCCCAGCATTTT | CASSLDFNQPQHF
NA | TRBJ1-2 | TRBV15 | NA | TGTGCCACCAGCAGAGATCCCCCCCGCCGATCGGGGCACTATGGCTACACCTTC | CATSRDPPRRSGHYGYTF
once | TRBJ1-2 | TRBV6-5 | NA | TGTGCCACTCAAGGACAGCCAGAAGGCTATGGCTACACCTTC | CATQGQPEGYGYTF
NA | TRBJ1-1 | TRBV19 | NA | TGTGCCAGTAGTATTCGGACGGGGAACACTGAAGCTTTCTTT | CASSIRTGNTEAFF
once | TRBJ1-4 | TRBV9 | NA | TGTGCCAGCAGCCAAACCGCGGGAGAATATGAAAAACTGTTTTTT | CASSQTAGEYEKLFF
NA | TRBJ2-3 | TRBV29-1 | TRBD2 | TGCAGCGGGCTCTTGAGTAGCGGGGGGCCCCAAGATACGCAGTATTTT | CSGLLSSGGPQDTQYF
NA | TRBJ2-1 | TRBV27 | TRBD2 | TGTGCCAGCAGAGCTAGCGGGGGGGCCAAGCAGTTCTTC | CASRASGGAKQFF
NA | TRBJ1-2 | TRBV6-5 | NA | TGTGCCAGCAGCGGGACCGCCAAGCAAGCCTTC | CASSGTAKQAF